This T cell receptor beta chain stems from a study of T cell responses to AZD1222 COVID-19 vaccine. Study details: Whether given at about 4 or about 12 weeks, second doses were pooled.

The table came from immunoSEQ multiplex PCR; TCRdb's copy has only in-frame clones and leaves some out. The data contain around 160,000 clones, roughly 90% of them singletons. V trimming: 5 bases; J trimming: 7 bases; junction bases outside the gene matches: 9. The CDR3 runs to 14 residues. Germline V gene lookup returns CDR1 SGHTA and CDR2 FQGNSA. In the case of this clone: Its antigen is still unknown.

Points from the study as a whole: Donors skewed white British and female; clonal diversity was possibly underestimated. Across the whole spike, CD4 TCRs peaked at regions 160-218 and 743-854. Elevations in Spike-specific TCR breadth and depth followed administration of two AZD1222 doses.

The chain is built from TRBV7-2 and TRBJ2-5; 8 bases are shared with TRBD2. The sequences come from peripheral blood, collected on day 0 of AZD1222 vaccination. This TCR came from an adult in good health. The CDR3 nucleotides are TGTGCCAGCAGCCCGGGGCGGGGGGAAGGGACCCAGTACTTC. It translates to CASSPGRGEGTQYF.